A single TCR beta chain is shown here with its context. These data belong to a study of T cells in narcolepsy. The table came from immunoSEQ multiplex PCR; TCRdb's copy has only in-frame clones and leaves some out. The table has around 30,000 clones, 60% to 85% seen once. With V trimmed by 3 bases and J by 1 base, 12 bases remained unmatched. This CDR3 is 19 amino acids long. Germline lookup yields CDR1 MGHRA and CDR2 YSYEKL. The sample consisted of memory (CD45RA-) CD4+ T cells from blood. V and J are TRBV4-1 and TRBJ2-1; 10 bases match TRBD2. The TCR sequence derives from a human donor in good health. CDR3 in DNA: TGCGCCAGCAGCCATCCCGGAGGGCTAGCGGGAGTGTCCTACAATGAGCAGTTCTTC. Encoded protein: CASSHPGGLAGVSYNEQFF.